These 3 T cell receptor beta chains originate from one sample sequenced in a study of metastatic and nonmetastatic thyroid tumors. The entire patient cohort was treatment-naive prior to thyroid surgery. TCRdb re-processed the PCR reads through MiXCR. The sample holds some 38,000 clones, approximately 19% seen once. The sample consisted of blood. Receptors originate from a female donor with papillary thyroid cancer or a benign thyroid nodule (not recorded which). Some clones in this sample may be carry-over from other donors' samples.

This clone has ten or more counts. This chain uses TRBV12-3 or TRBV12-4 with TRBJ2-2; unclear D gene. The CDR3 consists of 16 residues. The germline V and J ends were trimmed by 9 bases and 3 bases, with 20 bases remaining between them. The DNA of the CDR3 is TGTGCCAGTCGAACGGGTCCCGGTAGGGACACCGGGGAGCTGTTTTTT. Its protein product is CASRTGPGRDTGELFF.

The rearrangement links TRBV11-2 to TRBJ2-1; D unclear. The CDR3 extends over 16 amino acids. The germline V gene encodes CDR1 SGHAT and CDR2 FQNNGV. V was cut by 3 bases and J by 6 bases, with 18 bases left in between. The CDR3 bases are TGTGCCAGCAGCTTGAATACGATCAAGAAGGGCAATGAGCAGTTCTTC. As protein: CASSLNTIKKGNEQFF.

This clone was recorded many times. The chain employs TRBV4-1 and TRBJ2-4; 8 bases match TRBD2. The V and J ends lost 2 bases and 1 base, in that order; junction bases with no gene match: 7. CDR1 and CDR2 from the germline V gene are MGHRA and YSYEKL. This CDR3 has 17 residues. CDR3 protein: CASSQLLSGSAKNIQYF. CDR3 DNA: TGCGCCAGCAGCCAACTGCTCAGCGGGAGTGCCAAAAACATTCAGTACTTC.